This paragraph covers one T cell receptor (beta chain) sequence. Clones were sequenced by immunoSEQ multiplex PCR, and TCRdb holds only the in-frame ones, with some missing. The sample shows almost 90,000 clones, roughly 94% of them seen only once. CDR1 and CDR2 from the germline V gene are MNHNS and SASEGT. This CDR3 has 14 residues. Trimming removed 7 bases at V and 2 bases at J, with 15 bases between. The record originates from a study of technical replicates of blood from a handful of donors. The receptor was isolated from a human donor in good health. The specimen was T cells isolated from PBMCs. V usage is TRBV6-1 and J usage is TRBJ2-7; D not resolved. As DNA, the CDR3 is TGTGCCAGCATAAACGACTTAATAACCTACGAGCAGTACTTC. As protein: CASINDLITYEQYF.